Shown below are 4 T cell receptor beta chains from a single sample sequenced in a study of OX40 agonist ivuxolimab in advanced cancers. Assay used: immunoSEQ multiplex PCR; TCRdb lists only in-frame clones, some missing. Of 70,000 to 75,000 clones detected, 70% to 85% appear once; the ten largest clones hold 0.9% to 1.4%. Sequenced material: CD4+ or CD8+ T cells sorted from blood, taken in a trial of the OX40 agonist ivuxolimab. Receptors originate from an adult with an advanced solid tumor such as melanoma, head and neck, liver or kidney cancer.

V gene TRBV7-2 combines with J gene TRBJ1-3, with D perhaps matching TRBD1 (6 bases). V shed 5 bases and J shed 0 bases, with 14 bases lying between them. Germline values: CDR1 SGHTA, CDR2 FQGNSA. CDR3 length equals 16 residues. The CDR3 DNA follows: TGTGCCAGCAGCCTAAGGGGGGGTCTCTCTGGAAACACCATATATTTT. It yields the protein CASSLRGGLSGNTIYF.

The genes are TRBV7-9 and TRBJ2-4, with D possibly being TRBD1 or TRBD2 (5 bases each). This CDR3 spans 15 amino acids. In germline, CDR1 is SEHNR, CDR2 FQNEAQ (reference sequence). Trimming left V 1 base short and J 3 bases short, with 10 bases between. The CDR3 sequence: CASSLGGTIKNIQYF. CDR3 coding DNA: TGTGCCAGCAGCTTAGGGGGGACCATCAAAAACATTCAGTACTTC. Together with reference TRBV7-9 and TRBJ2-4, the CDR3 gives the full variable domain: DTGVSQNPRHKITKRGQNVTFRCDPISEHNRLYWYRQTLGQGPEFLTYFQNEAQLEKSRLLSDRFSAERPKGSFSTLEIQRTEQGDSAMYLCASSLGGTIKNIQYFGAGTRLSVL.

There are a few counts of this clone. This chain links TRBV7-8 with TRBJ2-7, with 12 bases fitting TRBD2. Germline V gene lookup returns CDR1 SGHVS and CDR2 FQNEAQ. The CDR3 contains 15 residues. V dropped 5 bases and J dropped 1; count of bases not matched to a gene: 3. CDR3 DNA: TGTGCCAGCAGCCGACTAGCGGGGGTTTCCTACGAGCAGTACTTC. This translates into CASSRLAGVSYEQYF.

The rearrangement links TRBV7-8 to TRBJ2-7; D gene ambiguous. CDR3 size: 14 residues. Germline V gene data show CDR1 as SGHVS and CDR2 as FQNEAQ. V lost 0 bases and J lost 3, with 9 bases in between. CDR3 in DNA: TGTGCCAGCAGCTTAGCCGGCAGCCTCTACGAGCAGTACTTC. The encoded protein is CASSLAGSLYEQYF.